This TCR beta chain comes out of a study of shared clonotypes between healthy human individuals. About the study: The donor group consisted of a couple of women and three men, aged 18 to 49.

Some clones are missing from TCRdb's copy, which holds only in-frame ones; the method was immunoSEQ multiplex PCR. The sample has 2 million or so clones, 85% to 95% seen once. Findings of the study overall: As a rule, naive subsets had a larger estimated richness than memory subsets.

As concerns this clone: Antigen: not known.

This CDR3 has 15 amino acids. With V trimmed by 0 bases and J by 9 bases, 9 bases remained unmatched. CDR1 and CDR2 from the germline V gene are SGHRS and YFSETQ. This clonotype was obtained from a young man in good health. Sequencing was performed on naive CD4+ T cells sorted from blood. Described subset: CD45RA+ positively selected. The chain combines TRBV5-1 with TRBJ2-5; 9 nucleotides line up with TRBD2. The CDR3 spells CASSLELAGLVAQYF. The CDR3 nucleotides read TGCGCCAGCAGCTTGGAGCTAGCGGGACTGGTAGCCCAGTACTTC.